Presented here are 3 T cell receptor beta chains from one specimen sequenced in a study of regulatory T cells in long-lasting Graves disease (dated by TCRdb to about 2021). The library was prepared using multiplex PCR. This sample was sequenced with an Illumina HiSeq 4000. TCR beta libraries were built with iRepertoire HTBI primers and Arm-PCR amplification of CDR3 regions. The public sequencing data were trimmed at Q25 with fastp and processed into clonotypes with MiXCR by TCRdb, which kept only in-frame beta chains. Entries that share a CDR3 protein sequence are merged under the most common genes and DNA. The sample table lists 400,000 to 500,000 distinct CDR3 sequences, roughly 20% of them with a count of one. The ten largest clonotypes hold 6.5% to 10% of the sample. The time point label here, explained by the study, means: persistent/refractory GD, antithyroid drugs over 5 years with positive TRAb. For both TCR sequencing and RNA sequencing, RNA was extracted from PBMCs using TRIzol.

The sample was peripheral blood mononuclear cells (PBMCs), taken when the disease was refractory, from a patient treated with antithyroid drugs. Every receptor here comes from a female donor with Graves disease.

This rearrangement joins TRBV3-1 to TRBJ1-1, with TRBD1 identical over 7 bases. CDR1 and CDR2 (germline): LGHDT, YNNKEL (reference sequence). The CDR3 extends over 15 amino acids. V trimming: 4 bases; J trimming: 4 bases; junction bases outside the gene matches: 9. The CDR3, as DNA: TGTGCCAGCAGCCGCACCCACAGGGGCAGCACTGAAGCTTTCTTT. The encoded protein is CASSRTHRGSTEAFF. Drawing the rest from reference TRBV3-1 and TRBJ1-1, the complete variable domain is DTAVSQTPKYLVTQMGNDKSIKCEQNLGHDTMYWYKQDSKKFLKIMFSYNNKELIINETVPNRFSPKSPDKAHLNLHINSLELGDSAVYFCASSRTHRGSTEAFFGQGTRLTVV.

The sample holds many counts of this clonotype. V usage is TRBV27 and J usage is TRBJ2-5; tentative D call: TRBD2 (6 bases). Trimming removed 4 bases from V and 2 bases from J, with 17 bases in between. The CDR3 sequence is 16 residues long. Germline V gene sequence: CDR1 MNHEY, CDR2 SMNVEV (reference sequence). CDR3 DNA: TGTGCCAGCAGTTCACCCTCAACTAGCACTCAAGAGACCCAGTACTTC. It codes for CASSSPSTSTQETQYF.

This clonotype occurred many times. The rearrangement joins TRBV7-9 to TRBJ2-7; D remains unclear. Trimming cost V 4 bases and J 6 bases, with 7 bases left between them. This CDR3 region has 11 residues. Germline-derived CDR1 and CDR2 are SEHNR and FQNEAQ (reference sequence). This CDR3 reads CASSSSREQYF. DNA of the CDR3: TGTGCCAGCAGCTCCAGTCGCGAGCAGTACTTC.